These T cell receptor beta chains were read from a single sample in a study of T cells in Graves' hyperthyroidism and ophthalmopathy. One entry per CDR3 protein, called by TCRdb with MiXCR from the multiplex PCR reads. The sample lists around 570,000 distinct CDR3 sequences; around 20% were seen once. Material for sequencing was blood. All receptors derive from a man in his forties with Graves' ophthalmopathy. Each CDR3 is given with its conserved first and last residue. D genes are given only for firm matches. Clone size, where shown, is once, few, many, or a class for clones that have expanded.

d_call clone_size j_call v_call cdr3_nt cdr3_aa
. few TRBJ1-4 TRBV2 TGTGCCAGCACCGAGGGGGGCCCAACTAATGAAAAACTGTTTTTT CASTEGGPTNEKLFF
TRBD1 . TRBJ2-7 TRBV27 TGTGCCAGCAGAGGGGGCCGCTACGAGCAGTACTTC CASRGGRYEQYF
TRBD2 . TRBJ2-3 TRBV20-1 TGCAGTGCCCCCCCCCTAGCGGGAGAGCATACGCAGTATTTT CSAPPLAGEHTQYF
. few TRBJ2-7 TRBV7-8 TGTGCCAGCAGCTTAGAGCAGCCCCTCAGTATGGTCCTTACCTACTACGAGCAGTACTTC CASSLEQPLSMVLTYYEQYF
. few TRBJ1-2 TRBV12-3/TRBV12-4 TGTGCCAGCAGTTTAGCGGGACACCTAGTATATGGCTACACCTTC CASSLAGHLVYGYTF
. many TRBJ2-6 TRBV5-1 TGCGCCAGCAGCTTGACGGAGGGGGCCAACGTCCTGACTTTC CASSLTEGANVLTF
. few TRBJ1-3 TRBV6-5 TGTGCCAGCAGTTACAACGGACGGACCTCTGGAAACACCATATATTTT CASSYNGRTSGNTIYF
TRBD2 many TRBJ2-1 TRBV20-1 TGCAGTGCTAGAGATTTAGGTAGCGGGAGGGCCAAAGCTAACAATGAGCAGTTCTTC CSARDLGSGRAKANNEQFF
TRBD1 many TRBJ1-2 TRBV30 TGTGCCTGGAGTGTACAGGGGGCCCTCGGCTACACCTTC CAWSVQGALGYTF
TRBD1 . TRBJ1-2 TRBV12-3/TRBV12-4 TGTGCCAGCAGTATTGGGACAGGGGCTGTAGCGGGCTACACCTTC CASSIGTGAVAGYTF
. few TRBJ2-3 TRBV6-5 TGTGCCAGCAGTTACACGGGAACTGCTACGCAGTATTTT CASSYTGTATQYF
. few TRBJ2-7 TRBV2 TGTGCCAGCAGTGAAAGGTCGCGACGGAGGAGCTCCTACGAGCAGTACTTC CASSERSRRRSSYEQYF
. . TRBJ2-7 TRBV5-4 TGTGCCAGCAGCTTGGAGCCAGGGCAATACGAGCAGTACTTC CASSLEPGQYEQYF
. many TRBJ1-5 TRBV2 TGTGCCAGCAGTGAGACGGGCCTAAATCAGCCCCAGCATTTT CASSETGLNQPQHF
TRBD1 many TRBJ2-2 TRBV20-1 TGCAGTGCTAGGAAGGTCGGGCAGGGGGTGACCGGGGAGCTGTTTTTT CSARKVGQGVTGELFF
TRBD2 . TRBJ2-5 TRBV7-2 TGTGTCAGCAGCTGGACTAGCGGGAATCCTCAAGAGACCCAGTACTTC CVSSWTSGNPQETQYF
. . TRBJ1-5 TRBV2 TGTGCCAGCAGTGAGGGGGGTTGGGGCAATCAGCCCCAGCATTTT CASSEGGWGNQPQHF
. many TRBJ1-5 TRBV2 TGTGCCAGCAGTGAAGCGCTGTGGGCGCGGGGCAATCAGCCCCAGCATTTT CASSEALWARGNQPQHF
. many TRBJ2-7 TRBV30 TGTGCCTGGAGTGTACCGTCGACCTACGAGCAGTACTTC CAWSVPSTYEQYF
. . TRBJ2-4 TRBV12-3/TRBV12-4 TGTGCCAGCACCGACGGGGTCGGGTCCAAAAACATTCAGTACTTC CASTDGVGSKNIQYF
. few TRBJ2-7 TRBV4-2 TGTGCCAGCAGCCAAGGTAATAGAAACTACGAGCAGTACTTC CASSQGNRNYEQYF
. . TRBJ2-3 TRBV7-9 TGTGCCAGCAGCCCGCCACTTAGCCCCTATCCTCCCGATACGCAGTATTTT CASSPPLSPYPPDTQYF
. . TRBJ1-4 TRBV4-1 TGCGCCAGCAGCCAAGAGAGGGGACGCCCAACTAATGAAAAACTGTTTTTT CASSQERGRPTNEKLFF
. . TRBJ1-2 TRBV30 TGTGCCTGGAGTGATAGCCAGCGCGGCTACACCTTC CAWSDSQRGYTF
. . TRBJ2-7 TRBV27 TGTGCCAGCAGTGAACCGGGCAAAGACTACGAGCAGTACTTC CASSEPGKDYEQYF
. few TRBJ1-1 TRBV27 TGTGCCAGCAGAGACAGCTTGAGCACTGAAGCTTTCTTT CASRDSLSTEAFF
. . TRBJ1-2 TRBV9 TGTGCCAGCAGCGCGCCCCCTTGGGTCGGGGGCTACACCTTC CASSAPPWVGGYTF
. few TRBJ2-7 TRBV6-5 TGTGCCAGCAGTTACTCACATCAAACACCTAGGGCCTACGAGCAGTACTTC CASSYSHQTPRAYEQYF
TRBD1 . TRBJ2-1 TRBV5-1 TGCGCCAGCAACCTCGGACAGGGGATCTACAATGAGCAGTTCTTC CASNLGQGIYNEQFF
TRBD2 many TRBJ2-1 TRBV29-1 TGCAGCGTTGGACTAGCGGGGGGTATTGAGCAGTTCTTC CSVGLAGGIEQFF
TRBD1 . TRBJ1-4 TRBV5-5 TGTGCCAGCAGCTTTAGCCCGACCGCGACAGGGTTGGCTGAAAAACTGTTTTTT CASSFSPTATGLAEKLFF
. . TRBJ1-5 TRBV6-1 TGTGCCAGCAGTGGGACATTGGATAGCAATCAGCCCCAGCATTTT CASSGTLDSNQPQHF
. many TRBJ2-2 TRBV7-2 TGTGCCAGCAGCTTAAATTCCAACACCGGGGAGCTGTTTTTT CASSLNSNTGELFF
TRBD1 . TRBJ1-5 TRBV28 TGTGCCAGCAGTTTGGCAGGGGGCTGGCAGCCCCAGCATTTT CASSLAGGWQPQHF
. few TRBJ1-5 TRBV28 TGTGCCAGCAGCGTCAGGGGTGCCCGATATAGCAATCAGCCCCAGCATTTT CASSVRGARYSNQPQHF
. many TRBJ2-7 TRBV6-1 TGTGCCAGCAGATCCCCCCGGGACCCATTCTACGAGCAGTACTTC CASRSPRDPFYEQYF
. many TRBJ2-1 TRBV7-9 TGTGCCAGCAGCTTAGGACTACAGAACAATGAGCAGTTCTTC CASSLGLQNNEQFF
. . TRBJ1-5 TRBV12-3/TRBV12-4 TGTGCCAGCAGTTTTACCCCAGGGTCTCAGCCCCAGCATTTT CASSFTPGSQPQHF
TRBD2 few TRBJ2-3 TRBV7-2 TGTGCCAGCATTCCCCCTAGCGGGGGTAGTGGAGATACGCAGTATTTT CASIPPSGGSGDTQYF
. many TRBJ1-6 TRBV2 TGTGCCAGCAGGGGCCTAGGGATGGATTCACCCCTCCACTTT CASRGLGMDSPLHF
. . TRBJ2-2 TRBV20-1 TGCAGTGCTAGACCCCTAAGCAGCTCGAACACCGGGGAGCTGTTTTTT CSARPLSSSNTGELFF
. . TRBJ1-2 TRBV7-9 TGTGCCAGCAGCACCCGACAGGCTCCACCACCGGATTACTATGGCTACACCTTC CASSTRQAPPPDYYGYTF
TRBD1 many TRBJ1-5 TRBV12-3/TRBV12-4 TGTGCCAGCACCCCGGGACAGATTAGCAATCAGCCCCAGCATTTT CASTPGQISNQPQHF
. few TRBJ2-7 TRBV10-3 TGTGCCATCAGTGTTGCGACCTACGAGCAGTACTTC CAISVATYEQYF
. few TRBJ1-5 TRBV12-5 TGTGCTAGTGGTCCCGAGGCTGACATTAGCAATCAGCCCCAGCATTTT CASGPEADISNQPQHF
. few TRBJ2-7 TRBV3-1 TGTGCCAGCAGCCAGGGACTGACCTACGAGCAGTACTTC CASSQGLTYEQYF
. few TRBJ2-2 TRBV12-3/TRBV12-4 TGTGCCAGCGCACCGACCAGACTGGGCACCGGGGAGCTGTTTTTT CASAPTRLGTGELFF
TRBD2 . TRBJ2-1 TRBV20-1 TGCAGTGCGAGTGGGAATCAAGCGGGAGTAACCTACAATGAGCAGTTCTTC CSASGNQAGVTYNEQFF
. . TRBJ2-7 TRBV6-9 TGTGCCAGCAGTTCCCTGGGCGACAATAGGGACGAGCAGTACTTC CASSSLGDNRDEQYF
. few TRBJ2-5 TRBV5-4 TGTGCCAGCAGCACGATGACGAACCAAGAGACCCAGTACTTC CASSTMTNQETQYF
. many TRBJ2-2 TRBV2 TGTGCCAGCGGTTTACTTCCCGGGGAGCTGTTTTTT CASGLLPGELFF